This paragraph covers one T cell receptor beta chain sequence. The data originate from a study of blood T cell repertoires in COVID-19. Study-level information: Sites across the United States, Italy and Spain contributed samples from acute and convalescent COVID-19.

The V gene's germline CDR1 is SGHRS and CDR2 YFSETQ. CDR3 length equals 15 residues. With V trimmed by 3 bases and J by 8 bases, 9 bases remained unmatched. The data were produced by immunoSEQ multiplex PCR, yet TCRdb's version contains in-frame clones alone and is incomplete. The repertoire holds 30,000 or so clones, over 85% seen once, with about 0.85% in the top ten. Sequencing was carried out using peripheral blood. This clonotype was obtained from a male donor with active COVID-19. This chain links TRBV5-1 with TRBJ1-4; 8 bases line up with TRBD1. CDR3 sequence (DNA): TGCGCCAGCAGCTCACAGGGGGGCCAAGACGAAAAACTGTTTTTT. Its translation is CASSSQGGQDEKLFF.